This TCR beta chain came from a study of shared clonotypes between healthy human individuals. Study as a whole: Three CD4 naive, three CD4 memory, two CD8 naive and one CD8 memory plate were used per donor. Study-wide results and caveats: Lower generation probabilities were found for non-shared clonotypes than for those shared by all four donors. Richness estimates generally favored naive over memory subsets.

Remarks on this clone: What it binds is not known.

The protocol was immunoSEQ multiplex PCR, while the TCRdb copy is restricted to in-frame clones and leaves out a portion. The profile shows some 2,100,000 clones, under 97% of them singletons. The V gene's germline CDR1 is SGHRS and CDR2 YFSETQ. The CDR3 is 16 residues long. Trimming pared 0 bases from V and 4 bases from J, leaving 16 bases between. Input material: naive CD4+ T cells sorted from blood. Stated subset: CD45RA+ positively selected. The chain combines TRBV5-1 with TRBJ2-5, with D tentatively TRBD2 (7 bases). The TCR was taken from a man younger than 30 in good health. CDR3 bases: TGCGCCAGCAGCTTGGTAGGGGGAGGGCCCGGAGAGACCCAGTACTTC. Encoded protein: CASSLVGGGPGETQYF. Together with reference TRBV5-1 and TRBJ2-5, the CDR3 gives the full variable domain: KAGVTQTPRYLIKTRGQQVTLSCSPISGHRSVSWYQQTPGQGLQFLFEYFSETQRNKGNFPGRFSGRQFSNSRSEMNVSTLELGDSALYLCASSLVGGGPGETQYFGPGTRLLVL.